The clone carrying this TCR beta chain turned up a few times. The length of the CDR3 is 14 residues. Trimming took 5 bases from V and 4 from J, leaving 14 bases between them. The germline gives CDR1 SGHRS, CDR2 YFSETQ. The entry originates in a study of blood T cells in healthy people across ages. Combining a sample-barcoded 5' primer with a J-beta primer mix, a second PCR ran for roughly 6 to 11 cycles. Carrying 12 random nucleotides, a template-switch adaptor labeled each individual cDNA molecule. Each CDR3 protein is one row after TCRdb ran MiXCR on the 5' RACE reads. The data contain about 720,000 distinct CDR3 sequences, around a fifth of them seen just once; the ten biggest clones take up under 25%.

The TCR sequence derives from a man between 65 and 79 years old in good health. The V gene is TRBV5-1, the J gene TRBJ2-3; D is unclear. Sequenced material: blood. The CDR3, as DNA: TGCGCCAGCAGTTACTATGGTTATTCAGATACGCAGTATTTT. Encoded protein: CASSYYGYSDTQYF.